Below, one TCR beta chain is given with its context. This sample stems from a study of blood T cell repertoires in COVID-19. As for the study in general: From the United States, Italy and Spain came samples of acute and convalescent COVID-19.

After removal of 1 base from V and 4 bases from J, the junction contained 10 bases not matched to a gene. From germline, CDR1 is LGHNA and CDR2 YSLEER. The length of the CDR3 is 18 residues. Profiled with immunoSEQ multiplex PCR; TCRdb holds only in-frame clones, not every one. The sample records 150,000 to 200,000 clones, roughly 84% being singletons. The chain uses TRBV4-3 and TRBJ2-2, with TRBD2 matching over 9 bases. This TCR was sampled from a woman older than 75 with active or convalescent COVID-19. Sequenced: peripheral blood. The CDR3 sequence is CASSQALAGSTITGELFF. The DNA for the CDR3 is TGCGCCAGCAGCCAAGCTCTAGCGGGGAGCACCATCACCGGGGAGCTGTTTTTT.